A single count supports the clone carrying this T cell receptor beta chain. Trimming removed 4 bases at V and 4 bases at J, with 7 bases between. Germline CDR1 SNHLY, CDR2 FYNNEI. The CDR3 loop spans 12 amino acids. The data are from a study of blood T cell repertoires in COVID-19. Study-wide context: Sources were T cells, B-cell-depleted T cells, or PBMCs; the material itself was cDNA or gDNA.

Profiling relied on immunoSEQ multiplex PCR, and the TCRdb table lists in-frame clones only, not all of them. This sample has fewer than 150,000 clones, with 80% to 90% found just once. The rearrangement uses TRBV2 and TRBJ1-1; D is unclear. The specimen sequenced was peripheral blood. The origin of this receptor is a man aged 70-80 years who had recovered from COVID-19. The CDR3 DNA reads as TGTGCCAGCAGTGGCGAGGTCACTGAAGCTTTCTTT. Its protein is CASSGEVTEAFF.